This T cell receptor beta chain was captured in a study of T cells in localized non-small cell lung cancer. The J segment lost 0 bases and the V segment lost 2 bases, leaving 6 bases of the junction unmatched. CDR3 size: 16 residues. Germline V CDR1 and CDR2: KGHSH, LQKENI. The data were produced by immunoSEQ multiplex PCR, yet TCRdb's version contains in-frame clones alone and is incomplete. Of 4,000 to 4,500 clones listed, 35% to 45% are singletons. This material consisted of lung tumor tissue, taken before any cancer treatment. This receptor was identified in a woman between 40 and 69 years old with stage I lung adenocarcinoma. The V gene is TRBV18, the J gene TRBJ2-7, with 8 nucleotides matching TRBD1. DNA for the CDR3: TGTGCCAGCTCACCAAGATCCGGACAGGGCTCCTACGAGCAGTACTTC. It yields the protein CASSPRSGQGSYEQYF. The complete variable domain, with remaining parts taken from reference TRBV18 and TRBJ2-7, reads NAGVMQNPRHLVRRRGQEARLRCSPMKGHSHVYWYRQLPEEGLKFMVYLQKENIIDESGMPKERFSAEFPKEGPSILRIQQVVRGDSAAYFCASSPRSGQGSYEQYFGPGTRLTVT.